Shown below are 27 T cell receptor beta chains from a single sample sequenced in a study of blood T cell repertoires in COVID-19. Profiled with immunoSEQ multiplex PCR; TCRdb holds only in-frame clones, not every one. The top ten hold around 1.7% of the sample, which has roughly 400,000 clones, around nine tenths seen once. Material for sequencing was PBMCs or T cells enriched from blood (not recorded which). Receptors were obtained from a woman in her twenties or thirties who had recovered from COVID-19.

The J gene is TRBJ2-1, the V gene TRBV5-4; 7 bases agree with TRBD1. Germline loops: CDR1 SGHNT, CDR2 YYREEE (reference sequence). The CDR3 is 15 amino acids. V lost 0 bases and J lost 2; bases outside the gene matches: 2. In nucleotides, the CDR3 is TGTGCCAGCAGCTTGGAAGGGACAGCCTACAATGAGCAGTTCTTC. This translates into CASSLEGTAYNEQFF.

J is TRBJ1-6 and V is TRBV18; a weak D match, TRBD1 (5 bases). With 6 bases removed from V and 2 bases from J, the gap between germline ends came to 14 bases. This CDR3 has 16 residues. Germline CDR1 KGHSH, CDR2 LQKENI. CDR3 residues: CASSAGWVPYNSPLHF. Here the CDR3 DNA reads TGTGCCAGCTCCGCAGGGTGGGTCCCCTATAATTCACCCCTCCACTTT.

The chain couples TRBV5-4 to TRBJ1-1, with 7 nucleotides matching TRBD1. Trimming at V came to 5 bases and at J to 10 bases, leaving 11 bases not matched to a gene. CDR1 and CDR2 from the germline V gene are SGHNT and YYREEE (reference sequence). CDR3 length equals 13 residues. CDR3 residues: CASRTAGGRGAFF. The CDR3 bases are TGTGCCAGCAGAACAGCAGGGGGGCGCGGAGCTTTCTTT.

This clone was counted once. V is TRBV3-1 (or the pseudogene TRBV3-2) and J is TRBJ1-1; the D is unclear. Trimming took 1 base from V and 4 from J, leaving 13 bases between them. CDR1 and CDR2 (germline): LGHDT, YNNKEL (reference sequence). The CDR3 sequence is 15 residues long. CDR3 residues: CASSQGRGLSTEAFF. The DNA for the CDR3 is TGTGCCAGCAGCCAAGGAAGAGGGTTAAGCACTGAAGCTTTCTTT.

The chain recombines TRBV28 with TRBJ2-7; maybe TRBD2 (6 bases). The germline CDR1 and CDR2 sequences are MDHEN and SYDVKM. The CDR3 is 14 amino acids. Trimming shortened V by 2 bases and J by 3 bases, and 11 bases separated the two germline ends. Here the CDR3 DNA reads TGTGCCAGCAGTTTAGGGGGACTCCGCTACGAGCAGTACTTC. It yields the protein CASSLGGLRYEQYF.

This chain links TRBV5-4 with TRBJ2-7; maybe TRBD2 (6 bases). CDR3 length equals 16 residues. The germline gives CDR1 SGHNT, CDR2 YYREEE (reference sequence). Trimming cost V 2 bases and J 3 bases, with 18 bases left between them. The CDR3 protein is CASSFLDGGKGYEQYF. CDR3 DNA: TGTGCCAGCAGCTTCTTGGACGGGGGAAAGGGCTACGAGCAGTACTTC.

This clone showed up just once. The rearrangement joins TRBV9 to TRBJ1-1; unclear D gene. The CDR3 covers 15 residues. Trimming removed 0 bases from V and 1 base from J, with 10 bases in between. CDR1 SGDLS and CDR2 YYNGEE come from the germline V gene. The CDR3 DNA follows: TGTGCCAGCAGCGTAGCCCCGAGGTGGAACACTGAAGCTTTCTTT. This gives the protein CASSVAPRWNTEAFF.

This rearrangement joins TRBV27 to TRBJ1-2, with 8 positions matching TRBD1. Germline-derived CDR1 and CDR2 are MNHEY and SMNVEV (reference sequence). J gave up 10 bases and V 0 bases, and 13 bases lay outside the gene matches. This CDR3 has 16 residues. The CDR3 coding sequence is TGTGCCAGCAGTTTATCCCGGGACAGGCTGGAATTAGTCTACACCTTC. Its translation is CASSLSRDRLELVYTF.

The chain has TRBV15 and TRBJ1-4; 7 positions agree with TRBD1. The junction had 10 bases not matched to a gene; V was cut back by 1 base and J by 8 bases. Germline CDR1 is LNHNV and CDR2 is YYDKDF (reference sequence). The CDR3 runs to 16 residues. Written as DNA, the CDR3 is TGTGCCACCAGCAGAGGGTCCGAGGGGGCTCGGGAAAAACTGTTTTTT. This sequence encodes CATSRGSEGAREKLFF.

The chain has TRBV18 and TRBJ1-1; 7 nucleotides match TRBD1. The V gene's germline CDR1 is KGHSH and CDR2 LQKENI. The CDR3 is made up of 16 amino acids. V lost 4 bases, J lost 0 bases, and 8 bases stayed unmatched. CDR3 loop: CASSRDRVRMNTEAFF. The CDR3 coding sequence is TGTGCCAGCTCACGCGACAGGGTACGCATGAACACTGAAGCTTTCTTT.

The chain carries TRBV9 and TRBJ1-2, with 7 bases lining up with TRBD1. Per the germline V gene, CDR1 is SGDLS and CDR2 is YYNGEE. V shed 3 bases, J shed 4 bases, and the junction held 9 bases outside the gene matches. This CDR3 is built from 15 residues. This chain's CDR3 is CASSDRYRGSYGYTF. The CDR3 DNA sequence: TGTGCCAGCAGCGACCGATACAGGGGTTCCTATGGCTACACCTTC.

This chain connects TRBV6-5 to TRBJ1-4, with D possibly matching TRBD1 (5 bases). CDR1 MNHEY and CDR2 SVGAGI come from the germline V gene. Trimming took off 6 bases at V and 4 bases at J, with 12 bases between the two ends. This CDR3 has 14 amino acids. This CDR3 reads CASSPTGSNEKLFF. CDR3 bases: TGTGCCAGCAGCCCCACAGGAAGTAATGAAAAACTGTTTTTT.

This sequence joins TRBV4-1 and TRBJ1-1, with 8 bases identical to TRBD1. The CDR3 covers 13 residues. After removal of 5 bases from V and 3 bases from J, the junction contained 2 bases not matched to a gene. The V gene's germline CDR1 is MGHRA and CDR2 YSYEKL. The CDR3 loop reads CASSKTGDTEAFF. CDR3 DNA: TGCGCCAGCAGCAAGACAGGGGACACTGAAGCTTTCTTT.

This clone was recorded only once. The chain recombines TRBV19 with TRBJ1-5; no clear D gene. The germline V and J ends were trimmed by 3 bases and 3 bases, with 9 bases remaining between them. Germline lookup yields CDR1 LNHDA and CDR2 SQIVND (reference sequence). The CDR3 spans 14 residues. Here the CDR3 reads CASSITGSNQPQHF. CDR3 coding DNA: TGTGCCAGTAGTATTACGGGTTCCAATCAGCCCCAGCATTTT.

This clone showed up just once. In DNA form, the CDR3 reads TGTGCCATCAGCACAGCTATTAAGAACTATGGCTACACCTTC. It translates to CAISTAIKNYGYTF. This chain joins TRBV10-3 and TRBJ1-2; D is undetermined. The length of the CDR3 is 14 residues. CDR1 is ENHRY and CDR2 is SYGVKD in the germline V gene. The V end was cut by 6 bases, the J end by 2 bases, with 13 bases between.

The V gene is TRBV27, the J gene TRBJ1-1, with TRBD1 identical over 10 bases. The V segment lost 5 bases and the J segment 6 bases; nucleotides outside the gene matches: 9. The CDR3 totals 15 residues. Germline CDR1 is MNHEY and CDR2 is SMNVEV (reference sequence). The CDR3 spells CASSADRGLWAEAFF. The CDR3 nucleotides read TGTGCCAGCAGTGCCGACAGGGGGCTCTGGGCTGAAGCTTTCTTT.

The genes are TRBV28 and TRBJ2-1; 8 bases agree with TRBD1. V shed 1 base and J 8 bases; nucleotides not matched to a gene: 10. Germline lookup yields CDR1 MDHEN and CDR2 SYDVKM. This CDR3 is 16 amino acids long. CDR3 amino acids: CASSLYRTGPQDEQFF. The CDR3 DNA sequence: TGTGCCAGCAGTTTATACCGGACAGGGCCCCAAGATGAGCAGTTCTTC.

The chain combines TRBV2 with TRBJ2-7; 9 bases match TRBD2. The CDR3 sequence is 14 residues long. CDR1 SNHLY and CDR2 FYNNEI come from the germline V gene. V shed 7 bases and J 4 bases; nucleotides not matched to a gene: 8. The CDR3 sequence: CASMLGLAGYEQYF. As DNA, the CDR3 is TGTGCCAGCATGTTGGGACTAGCAGGATACGAGCAGTACTTC.

The chain couples TRBV7-2 to TRBJ2-7, with unresolved D. Germline V CDR1 and CDR2: SGHTA, FQGNSA. This CDR3 contains 12 residues. Trimming took 8 bases from V and 5 from J, leaving 13 bases between them. The CDR3 protein is CASFDRVHEQYF. CDR3 nucleotide sequence: TGTGCCAGCTTTGATCGGGTCCACGAGCAGTACTTC.

In this sample, this clone turned up once. CDR3 region: CASSVVQSYEQYF. CDR3 in DNA: TGCGCCAGCAGTGTGGTCCAGTCCTACGAGCAGTACTTC. The rearrangement joins TRBV10-2 to TRBJ2-7, with D uncertain. From germline, CDR1 is WSHSY and CDR2 SAAADI. The CDR3 is made up of 13 amino acids. V gave up 4 bases and J gave up 1 base, with 8 bases separating them.

V and J are TRBV5-1 and TRBJ1-6; D is uncertain. Germline loops: CDR1 SGHRS, CDR2 YFSETQ. V was shortened by 2 bases and J by 0 bases, with 6 bases between the two germline ends. CDR3 length: 15 residues. CDR3 in DNA: TGCGCCAGCAGCTTTTCTAGCTCCTATAATTCACCCCTCCACTTT. This encodes CASSFSSSYNSPLHF.

The chain carries TRBV9 and TRBJ1-2; D gene ambiguous. V gave up 2 bases and J gave up 3 bases, with 11 bases separating them. The CDR3 is 14 residues long. Germline V gene data show CDR1 as SGDLS and CDR2 as YYNGEE. This CDR3 reads CASSVQKEDYGYTF. The DNA for the CDR3 is TGTGCCAGCAGCGTTCAGAAGGAGGACTATGGCTACACCTTC.

The chain joins TRBV19 to TRBJ2-3; D perhaps matches TRBD2 (6 bases). The ends were cut back, 5 bases at V and 1 base at J, with 13 bases in the middle. This CDR3 comprises 15 residues. CDR1 is LNHDA, CDR2 SQIVND, per germline (reference sequence). The CDR3 DNA follows: TGTGCCAGTAGTCCGATTGCGGGGCGCACAGATACGCAGTATTTT. Protein product: CASSPIAGRTDTQYF.

V gene TRBV13 combines with J gene TRBJ1-2; 7 bases are a match to TRBD1. Germline CDR1 is PRHDT and CDR2 is FYEKMQ (reference sequence). The trim removed 5 bases at V and 5 bases at J, leaving 11 bases unmatched. The length of the CDR3 is 15 residues. The CDR3 sequence is CASSQRQGRSYGYTF. The CDR3 DNA reads as TGTGCCAGCAGCCAAAGACAGGGAAGGTCTTATGGCTACACCTTC.

The chain employs TRBV12-3 or TRBV12-4 and TRBJ1-1, with unresolved D. The CDR3 length is 13 residues. Trimming pared 6 bases from V and 4 bases from J, leaving 12 bases between. The CDR3 spells CASSYGDRTEAFF. The CDR3 DNA is TGTGCCAGCAGCTACGGGGATCGCACTGAAGCTTTCTTT.

This rearrangement joins TRBV7-9 to TRBJ2-7; weak D call: TRBD2 (5 bases). V lost 6 bases, J lost 2 bases, and 17 bases lay in between. This CDR3 is 15 amino acids long. CDR1 and CDR2 (germline): SEHNR, FQNEAQ (reference sequence). CDR3 region: CASSHPEDEPYEQYF. CDR3 DNA: TGTGCCAGCAGTCACCCGGAGGATGAGCCCTACGAGCAGTACTTC. Variable domain in full (rest from reference TRBV7-9 and TRBJ2-7): DTGVSQNPRHKITKRGQNVTFRCDPISEHNRLYWYRQTLGQGPEFLTYFQNEAQLEKSRLLSDRFSAERPKGSFSTLEIQRTEQGDSAMYLCASSHPEDEPYEQYFGPGTRLTVT.

Only a few counts were recorded for this clone. The V gene is TRBV5-5, the J gene TRBJ1-2, with a tentative D call TRBD1 (5 bases). The germline gives CDR1 SGHKS, CDR2 YYEKEE (reference sequence). This CDR3 has 14 amino acids. Trimming removed 4 bases at V and 6 bases at J, with 16 bases between. This CDR3 is CASSATQGGDGYTF. In nucleotides, the CDR3 is TGTGCCAGCAGCGCCACCCAGGGTGGGGATGGCTACACCTTC.